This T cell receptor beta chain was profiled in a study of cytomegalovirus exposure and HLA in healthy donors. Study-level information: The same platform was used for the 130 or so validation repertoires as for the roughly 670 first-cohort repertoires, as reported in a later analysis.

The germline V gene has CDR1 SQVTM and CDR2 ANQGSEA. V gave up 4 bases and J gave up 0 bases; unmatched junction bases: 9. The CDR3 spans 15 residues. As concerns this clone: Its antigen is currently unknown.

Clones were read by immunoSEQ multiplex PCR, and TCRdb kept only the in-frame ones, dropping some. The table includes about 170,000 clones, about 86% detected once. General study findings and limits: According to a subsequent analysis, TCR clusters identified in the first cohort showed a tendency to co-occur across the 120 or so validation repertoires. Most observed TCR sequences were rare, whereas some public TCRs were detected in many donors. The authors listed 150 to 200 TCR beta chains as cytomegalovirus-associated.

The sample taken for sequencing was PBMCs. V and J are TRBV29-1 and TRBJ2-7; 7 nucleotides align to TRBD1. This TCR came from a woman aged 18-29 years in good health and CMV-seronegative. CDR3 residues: CSVVGTEKSSYEQYF. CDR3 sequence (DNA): TGCAGCGTTGTAGGGACAGAAAAAAGCTCCTACGAGCAGTACTTC.